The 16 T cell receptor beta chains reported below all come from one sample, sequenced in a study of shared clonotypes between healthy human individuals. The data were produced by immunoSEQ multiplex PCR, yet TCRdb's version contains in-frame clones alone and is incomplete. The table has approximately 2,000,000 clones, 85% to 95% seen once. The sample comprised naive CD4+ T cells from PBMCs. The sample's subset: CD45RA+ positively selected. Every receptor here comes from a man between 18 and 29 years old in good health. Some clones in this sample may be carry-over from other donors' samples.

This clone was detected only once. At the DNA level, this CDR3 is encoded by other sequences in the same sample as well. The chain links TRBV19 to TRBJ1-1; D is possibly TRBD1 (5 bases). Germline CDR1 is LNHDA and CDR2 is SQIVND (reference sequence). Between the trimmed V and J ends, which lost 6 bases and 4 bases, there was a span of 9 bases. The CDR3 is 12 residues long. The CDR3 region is CASRGDFTEAFF. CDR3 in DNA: TGTGCCAGTAGAGGGGACTTCACTGAAGCTTTCTTT.

CDR3 nucleotide sequence: TGTGCCAGCAGCCTCTGGACAGCCCGAGAGACCCAGTACTTC. It codes for CASSLWTARETQYF. The chain has TRBV7-2 and TRBJ2-5; D is possibly TRBD1 (6 bases). Trimming pared 5 bases from V and 4 bases from J, leaving 14 bases between. The V gene's germline CDR1 is SGHTA and CDR2 FQGNSA. The CDR3 spans 14 residues.

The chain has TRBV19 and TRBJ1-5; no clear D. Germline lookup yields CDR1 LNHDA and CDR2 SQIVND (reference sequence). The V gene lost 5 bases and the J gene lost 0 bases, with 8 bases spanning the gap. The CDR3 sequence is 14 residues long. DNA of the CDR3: TGTGCCAGTAGTGTTAGCGATAGCAATCAGCCCCAGCATTTT. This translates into CASSVSDSNQPQHF. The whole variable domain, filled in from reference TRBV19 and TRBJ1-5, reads DGGITQSPKYLFRKEGQNVTLSCEQNLNHDAMYWYRQDPGQGLRLIYYSQIVNDFQKGDIAEGYSVSREKKESFPLTVTSAQKNPTAFYLCASSVSDSNQPQHFGDGTRLSIL.

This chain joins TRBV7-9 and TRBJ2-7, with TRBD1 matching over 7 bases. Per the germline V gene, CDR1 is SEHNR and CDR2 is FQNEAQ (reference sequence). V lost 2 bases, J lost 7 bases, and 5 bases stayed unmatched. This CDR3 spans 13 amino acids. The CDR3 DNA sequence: TGTGCCAGCAGCTTAAAGGGGGCGCGTGAGCAGTACTTC. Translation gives CASSLKGAREQYF.

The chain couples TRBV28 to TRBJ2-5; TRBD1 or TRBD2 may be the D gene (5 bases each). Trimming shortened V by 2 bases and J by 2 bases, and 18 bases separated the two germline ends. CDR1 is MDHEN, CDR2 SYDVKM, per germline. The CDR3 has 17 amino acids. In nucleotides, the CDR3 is TGTGCCAGCAGTTTACGAGGTGGGGGACGGCTTCAAGAGACCCAGTACTTC. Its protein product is CASSLRGGGRLQETQYF.

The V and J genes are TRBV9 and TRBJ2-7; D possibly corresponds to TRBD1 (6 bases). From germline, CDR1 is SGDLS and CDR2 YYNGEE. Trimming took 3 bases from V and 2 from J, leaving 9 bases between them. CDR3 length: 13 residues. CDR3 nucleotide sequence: TGTGCCAGCAGCGAAGGACAGACCTACGAGCAGTACTTC. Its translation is CASSEGQTYEQYF.

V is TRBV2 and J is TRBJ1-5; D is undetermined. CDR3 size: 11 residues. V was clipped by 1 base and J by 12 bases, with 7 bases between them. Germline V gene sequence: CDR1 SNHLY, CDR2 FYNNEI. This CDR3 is CASSEEGDQHF. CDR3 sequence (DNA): TGTGCCAGCAGTGAAGAAGGTGACCAGCATTTT.

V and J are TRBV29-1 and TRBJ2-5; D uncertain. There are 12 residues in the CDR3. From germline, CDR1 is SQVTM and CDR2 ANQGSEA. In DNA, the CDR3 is TGCACCGTCCAACCGCCCGAAGAGACCCAGTACTTC. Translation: CTVQPPEETQYF.

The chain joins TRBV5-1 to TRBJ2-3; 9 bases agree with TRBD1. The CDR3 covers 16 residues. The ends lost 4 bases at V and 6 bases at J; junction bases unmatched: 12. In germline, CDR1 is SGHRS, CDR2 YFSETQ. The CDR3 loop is CASSTKTGGTRDTQYF. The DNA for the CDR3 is TGCGCCAGCAGCACAAAGACAGGGGGGACGAGGGATACGCAGTATTTT.

The CDR3 nucleotides read TGTGCCACATTTAACTACAATGAGCAGTTCTTC. It specifies CATFNYNEQFF. The V call is TRBV19, the J call TRBJ2-1, with D unclear. Germline V gene data show CDR1 as LNHDA and CDR2 as SQIVND (reference sequence). The length of the CDR3 is 11 residues. Trimming removed 10 bases from V and 3 bases from J, with 7 bases in between. Using reference TRBV19 and TRBJ2-1 for the parts outside the CDR3, the full variable domain is DGGITQSPKYLFRKEGQNVTLSCEQNLNHDAMYWYRQDPGQGLRLIYYSQIVNDFQKGDIAEGYSVSREKKESFPLTVTSAQKNPTAFYLCATFNYNEQFFGPGTRLTVL.

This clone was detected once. CDR3 sequence (DNA): TGTGCCAGCAGCCTTCGAGGGGGACTTCTTTACGAGCAGTACTTC. Translating it yields CASSLRGGLLYEQYF. V and J are TRBV28 and TRBJ2-7; D is tentatively TRBD1 or TRBD2 (6 bases each). The CDR3 covers 15 residues. The germline V and J ends were trimmed by 6 bases and 4 bases, with 19 bases remaining between them. Germline V gene sequence: CDR1 MDHEN, CDR2 SYDVKM.

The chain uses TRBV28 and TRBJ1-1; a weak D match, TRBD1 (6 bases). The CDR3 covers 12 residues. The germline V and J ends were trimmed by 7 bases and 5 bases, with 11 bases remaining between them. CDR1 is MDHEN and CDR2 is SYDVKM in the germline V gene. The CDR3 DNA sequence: TGTGCCAGCACCTCTCAGGGGACTGAAGCTTTCTTT. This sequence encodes CASTSQGTEAFF.

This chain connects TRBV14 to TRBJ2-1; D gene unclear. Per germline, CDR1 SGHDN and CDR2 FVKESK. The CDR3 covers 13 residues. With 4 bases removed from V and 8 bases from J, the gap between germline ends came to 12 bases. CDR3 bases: TGTGCCAGCAGCCGCACTTTAATGTATGAGCAGTTCTTC. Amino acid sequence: CASSRTLMYEQFF.

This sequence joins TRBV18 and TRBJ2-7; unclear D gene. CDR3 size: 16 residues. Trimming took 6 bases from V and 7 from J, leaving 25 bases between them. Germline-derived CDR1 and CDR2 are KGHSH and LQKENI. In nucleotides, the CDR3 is TGTGCCAGCTCTGATACCGGGCCTTCACCCACCGGGGAGCAGTACTTC. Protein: CASSDTGPSPTGEQYF.

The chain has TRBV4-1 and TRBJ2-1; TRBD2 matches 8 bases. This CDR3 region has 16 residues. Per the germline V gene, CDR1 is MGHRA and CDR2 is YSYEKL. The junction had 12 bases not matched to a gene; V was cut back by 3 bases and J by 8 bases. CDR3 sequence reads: CASSQAAPELADEQFF. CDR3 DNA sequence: TGCGCCAGCAGCCAGGCTGCCCCTGAACTAGCGGATGAGCAGTTCTTC.

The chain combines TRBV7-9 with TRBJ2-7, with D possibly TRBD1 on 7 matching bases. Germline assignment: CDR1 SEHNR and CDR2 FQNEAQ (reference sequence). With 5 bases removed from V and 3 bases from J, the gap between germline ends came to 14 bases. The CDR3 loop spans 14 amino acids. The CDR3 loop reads CASSLRDSRYEQYF. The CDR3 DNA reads TGTGCCAGCAGCCTGCGGGACAGCCGCTACGAGCAGTACTTC.